This entry lists 14 T cell receptor beta chains sequenced from one sample in a study of regulatory T cells in long-lasting Graves disease (dated by TCRdb to the early 2020s). Libraries were prepared through multiplex PCR. Sequencing relied on an Illumina HiSeq 4000. To build TCR beta libraries, CDR3 regions were amplified by Arm-PCR using iRepertoire HTBI primers. TCRdb ran its own pipeline on the public reads, namely fastp trimming at Q25 and MiXCR clone calling, and kept in-frame beta chains. All rows with the same CDR3 protein become a single entry with the most common DNA and genes. The sample table holds some 370,000 distinct CDR3 sequences, of which 20% to 25% were seen once. In total, the top ten clones hold around 21% of the sample. Read against the paper, the sample's time point label means: persistent/refractory GD, antithyroid drugs over 5 years with positive TRAb. For both TCR sequencing and RNA sequencing, RNA was extracted from PBMCs in TRIzol.

The material was peripheral blood mononuclear cells (PBMCs), obtained when the disease was refractory, from a patient treated with antithyroid drugs. All receptors come from a female donor with Graves disease.

The sample holds many counts of this clonotype. The chain carries TRBV6-1 and TRBJ2-7; 8 bases are shared with TRBD2. The length of the CDR3 is 14 residues. V dropped 6 bases and J dropped 3; count of bases not matched to a gene: 7. Germline V gene data show CDR1 as MNHNS and CDR2 as SASEGT. The CDR3 DNA reads TGTGCCAGCAGCTTCACTAGCGGCAACTACGAGCAGTACTTC. Amino acids: CASSFTSGNYEQYF.

This clonotype was picked up one time. The J gene is TRBJ1-5, the V gene TRBV12-3 or TRBV12-4, with D maybe TRBD1 (5 bases). The ends were cut back, 0 bases at V and 6 bases at J, with 15 bases in the middle. The CDR3 runs to 16 residues. The DNA for the CDR3 is TGTGCCAGCAGTTTAGCGGGGGGGGGGGGGATTCAGCCCCAGCATTTT. Its protein product is CASSLAGGGGIQPQHF.

The rearrangement uses TRBV30 and TRBJ2-2; possible D gene TRBD1, 6 bases. Germline CDR1 GTSNPN, CDR2 SVGIG (reference sequence). Between the trimmed V and J ends, which lost 2 bases and 4 bases, there was a span of 8 bases. The length of the CDR3 is 13 residues. CDR3 region: CAWSPGATGELFF. Here the CDR3 DNA reads TGTGCCTGGAGTCCAGGGGCCACCGGGGAGCTGTTTTTT.

The rearrangement uses TRBV20-1 and TRBJ2-7; 9 nucleotides agree with TRBD1. The trim removed 0 bases at V and 0 bases at J, leaving 3 bases unmatched. The CDR3 runs 15 residues. CDR1 and CDR2 from the germline V gene are DFQATT and SNEGSKA (reference sequence). CDR3 in DNA: TGCAGTGCTAGAGATCAGGACAGGGGCTCCTACGAGCAGTACTTC. This codes for CSARDQDRGSYEQYF.

This sequence joins TRBV4-3 and TRBJ1-2; D is undetermined. The germline gives CDR1 LGHNA, CDR2 YSLEER. CDR3 length: 14 amino acids. V dropped 0 bases and J dropped 5 bases, with 10 bases sitting between them. This CDR3 is CASSQDATGYGYTF. The CDR3 DNA reads as TGCGCCAGCAGCCAAGATGCCACGGGGTATGGCTACACCTTC.

The sample holds many counts of this clonotype. V gene TRBV7-9 combines with J gene TRBJ2-7; the D call may be TRBD1 or TRBD2 (5 bases each). CDR1 is SEHNR, CDR2 FQNEAQ, per germline (reference sequence). V was trimmed by 6 bases and J by 4 bases, leaving 16 bases between them. The CDR3 consists of 14 residues. The CDR3 region is CASRSGTTTYEQYF. CDR3 coding DNA: TGTGCCAGCAGGTCGGGGACCACGACGTACGAGCAGTACTTC.

This chain links TRBV9 with TRBJ2-5; TRBD1 agrees at 7 bases. The CDR3 covers 15 residues. Trimming at V came to 2 bases and at J to 1 base, leaving 5 bases not matched to a gene. CDR1 is SGDLS, CDR2 YYNGEE, per germline. CDR3 nucleotides: TGTGCCAGCAGCGTTGTCGGGACAGTCCAAGAGACCCAGTACTTC. Translation: CASSVVGTVQETQYF.

The chain has TRBV7-9 and TRBJ2-3; perhaps TRBD2 as D (5 bases). V lost 3 bases, J lost 5 bases, and 15 bases lay in between. The germline V gene has CDR1 SEHNR and CDR2 FQNEAQ (reference sequence). The CDR3 spans 15 residues. CDR3 sequence: CASSLGSRAGDTQYF. The CDR3 DNA is TGTGCCAGCAGCTTGGGGTCCCGGGCGGGAGATACGCAGTATTTT.

V usage is TRBV25-1 and J usage is TRBJ1-2, with D perhaps TRBD1 (5 bases). Germline V gene sequence: CDR1 MGHDK, CDR2 SYGVNS. The CDR3 has 13 amino acids. Trimming left V 2 bases short and J 3 bases short, with 7 bases between. The CDR3 is CASSEQGYYGYTF. The CDR3 DNA reads TGTGCCAGCAGTGAACAGGGTTACTATGGCTACACCTTC.

With respect to this clonotype: Since a much larger clone is just one base distant, this may be a read error. This sequence joins TRBV7-9 and TRBJ2-5; D may be TRBD2 (6 bases). The CDR3 has 14 amino acids. Germline V lookup: CDR1 SEHNR, CDR2 FQNEAQ (reference sequence). As DNA, the CDR3 is TGTGCCAGCAGCTTATCGGCGGGGAAGGGGACCCGGTACTTC. The encoded protein is CASSLSAGKGTRYF.

This clonotype was detected a few times. The V and J genes are TRBV29-1 and TRBJ2-4, with 7 positions matching TRBD2. Germline V gives CDR1 SQVTM, CDR2 ANQGSEA. The CDR3 is 11 amino acids. The V gene end was trimmed by 8 bases and the J gene end by 8 bases; junction bases not matched to a gene: 6. The CDR3 protein is CSPARGDIQYF. CDR3 nucleotide sequence: TGCAGCCCGGCCCGGGGGGACATTCAGTACTTC. Based on the CDR3 plus reference TRBV29-1 and TRBJ2-4, the full variable domain is SAVISQKPSRDICQRGTSLTIQCQVDSQVTMMFWYRQQPGQSLTLIATANQGSEATYESGFVIDKFPISRPNLTFSTLTVSNMSPEDSSIYLCSPARGDIQYFGAGTRLSVL.

This clonotype was seen only a few times. The genes are TRBV4-2 and TRBJ1-2; D might be TRBD1 (5 bases). The V end lost 4 bases, the J end lost 10 bases, and 13 bases lay between the germline ends. The germline CDR1 and CDR2 sequences are LGHNA and YNFKEQ. This CDR3 spans 12 amino acids. CDR3 protein: CASSLSGTTYTF. For the CDR3, the DNA is TGTGCCAGCAGCCTTTCCGGGACGACCTACACCTTC.

This clonotype was detected ten times or more. V and J are TRBV12-3 or TRBV12-4 and TRBJ1-1; D is uncertain. The V gene lost 3 bases and the J gene lost 4 bases, with 12 bases spanning the gap. CDR3 length equals 14 residues. The DNA of the CDR3 is TGTGCCAGCAGTTTTGAGGTCCAAATCACTGAAGCTTTCTTT. Translated: CASSFEVQITEAFF.

The chain carries TRBV7-2 and TRBJ1-1, with 9 bases aligning to TRBD1. With V trimmed by 1 base and J by 0 bases, 3 bases remained unmatched. Looked up from germline, CDR1 is SGHTA and CDR2 is FQGNSA. The CDR3 is made up of 16 amino acids. The CDR3 reads CASSLGTGDMNTEAFF. DNA of the CDR3: TGTGCCAGCAGCTTAGGGACAGGGGACATGAACACTGAAGCTTTCTTT.